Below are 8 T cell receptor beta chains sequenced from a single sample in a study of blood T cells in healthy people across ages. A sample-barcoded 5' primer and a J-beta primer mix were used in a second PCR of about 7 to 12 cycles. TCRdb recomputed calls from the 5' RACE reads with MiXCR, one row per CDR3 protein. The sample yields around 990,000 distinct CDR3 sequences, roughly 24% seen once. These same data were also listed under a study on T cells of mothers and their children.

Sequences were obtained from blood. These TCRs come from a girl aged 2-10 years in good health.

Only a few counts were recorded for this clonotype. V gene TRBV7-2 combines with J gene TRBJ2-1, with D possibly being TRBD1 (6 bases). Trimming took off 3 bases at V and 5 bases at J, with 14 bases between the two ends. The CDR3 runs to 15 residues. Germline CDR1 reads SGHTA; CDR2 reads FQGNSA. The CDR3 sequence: CASSFAGTLNNEQFF. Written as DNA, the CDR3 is TGTGCCAGCAGCTTCGCCGGGACACTAAACAATGAGCAGTTCTTC.

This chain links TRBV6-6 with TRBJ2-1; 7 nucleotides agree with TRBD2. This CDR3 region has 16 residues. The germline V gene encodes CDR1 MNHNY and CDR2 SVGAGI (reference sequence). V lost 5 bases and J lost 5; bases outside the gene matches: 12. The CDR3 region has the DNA TGTGCCAGCAGTAACGGACTAGACCCCTCTCACAATGAGCAGTTCTTC. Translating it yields CASSNGLDPSHNEQFF.

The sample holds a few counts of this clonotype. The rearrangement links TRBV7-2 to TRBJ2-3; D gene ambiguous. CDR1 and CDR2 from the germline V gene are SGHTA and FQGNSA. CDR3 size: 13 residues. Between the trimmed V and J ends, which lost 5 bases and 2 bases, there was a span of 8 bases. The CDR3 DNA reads TGTGCCAGCAGCCCCGTGACCACAGATACGCAGTATTTT. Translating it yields CASSPVTTDTQYF. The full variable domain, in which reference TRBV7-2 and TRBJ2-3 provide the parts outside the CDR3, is GAGVSQSPSNKVTEKGKDVELRCDPISGHTALYWYRQSLGQGLEFLIYFQGNSAPDKSGLPSDRFSAERTGGSVSTLTIQRTQQEDSAVYLCASSPVTTDTQYFGPGTRLTVL.

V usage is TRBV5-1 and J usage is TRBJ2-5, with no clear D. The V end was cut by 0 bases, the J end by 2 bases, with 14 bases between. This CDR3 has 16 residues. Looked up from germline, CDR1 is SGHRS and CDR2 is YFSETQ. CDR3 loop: CASSLAPGRIQETQYF. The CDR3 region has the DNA TGCGCCAGCAGCTTGGCCCCGGGTAGAATACAAGAGACCCAGTACTTC.

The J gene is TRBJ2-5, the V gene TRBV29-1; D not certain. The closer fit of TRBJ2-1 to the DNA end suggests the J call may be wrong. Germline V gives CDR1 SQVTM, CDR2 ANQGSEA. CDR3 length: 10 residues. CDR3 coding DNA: TGCAGCGTTGAAAGGAGTGAGCAGTTCTTC. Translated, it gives CSVERSEQFF.

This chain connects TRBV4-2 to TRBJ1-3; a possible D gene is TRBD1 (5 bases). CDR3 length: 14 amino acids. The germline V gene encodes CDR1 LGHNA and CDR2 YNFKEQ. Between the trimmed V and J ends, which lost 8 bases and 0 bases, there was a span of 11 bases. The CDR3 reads CASGPDSSGNTIYF. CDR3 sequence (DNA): TGTGCCAGCGGTCCCGACAGCTCTGGAAACACCATATATTTT.

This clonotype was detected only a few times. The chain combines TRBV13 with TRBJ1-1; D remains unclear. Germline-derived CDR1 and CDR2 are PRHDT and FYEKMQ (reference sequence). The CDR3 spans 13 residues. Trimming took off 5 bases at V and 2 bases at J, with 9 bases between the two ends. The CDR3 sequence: CASSHLGNTEAFF. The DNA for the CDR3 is TGTGCCAGCAGCCACCTAGGAAACACTGAAGCTTTCTTT.

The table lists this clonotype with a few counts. The DNA for the CDR3 is TGTGCCAGCAGCCAAGAAGGGACAGGGCGGGGTAGGAAGGCCGCTTTCTTT. The encoded protein is CASSQEGTGRGRKAAFF. The V call is TRBV3-1, the J call TRBJ1-1; 9 bases are a match to TRBD1. Germline values: CDR1 LGHDT, CDR2 YNNKEL (reference sequence). J was trimmed by 11 bases and V by 0 bases; bases with no gene match: 16. The CDR3 runs 17 residues.